This T cell receptor beta chain appears in the sequencing data of a study of cytomegalovirus exposure and HLA in healthy donors. This clone was detected only once. The antigen remains undetermined. The study ran its PCR with 60 Vbeta and 13 Jbeta primers. Profiled with immunoSEQ multiplex PCR; TCRdb holds only in-frame clones, not every one. The repertoire holds tens of thousands of clones, 74% seen once, with approximately 6% in the top ten. Study-wide findings and caveats: The authors later found most CMV-associated TCR beta chains appeared HLA-restricted. For most subjects, TCR beta sequences were reported to predict HLA-A and HLA-B alleles with accuracy.

The CDR3 is 15 residues long. Germline V CDR1 and CDR2: SGHTA, FQGNSA. The germline V and J ends were trimmed by 2 bases and 2 bases, with 13 bases remaining between them. This receptor was obtained from a man under 40 in good health and CMV-seronegative. The chain links TRBV7-2 to TRBJ2-7; D remains unclear. Sequenced: PBMCs. The CDR3 is CASSLNGGTPYEQYF. The CDR3 nucleotides read TGTGCCAGCAGCTTAAACGGCGGTACCCCCTACGAGCAGTACTTC.